This entry concerns a single T cell receptor beta chain. Its antigen is currently unknown. This record belongs to a study of PD-1 blockade in classical Hodgkin lymphoma. This CDR3 comprises 16 residues. Trimming left V 0 bases short and J 3 bases short, with 15 bases between. Germline-derived CDR1 and CDR2 are SGDLS and YYNGEE. Every one of the patients relapsed after autologous stem cell transplantation (brentuximab vedotin exposure was variable). General study results and limits: Sources of repertoire differences remain undefined, possibly disease activity or prior therapy. Reported baseline diversity: healthy donors highest, relapsed/refractory patients lowest. The authors excluded patients who started nivolumab under 1 year after ASCT.

The data were produced by immunoSEQ multiplex PCR, yet TCRdb's version contains in-frame clones alone and is incomplete. The table shows 66,000 or so clones, with roughly two thirds occurring only once. The receptor comes from a human donor with classical Hodgkin lymphoma. Source: peripheral blood mononuclear cells (PBMCs), taken before the second cycle of nivolumab. The gene calls are TRBV9 and TRBJ1-2, with D unresolved. The CDR3 DNA follows: TGTGCCAGCAGCGTAGCCCCGAGAGGGTTAGACTATGGCTACACCTTC. Translating gives CASSVAPRGLDYGYTF.